Given below is one T cell receptor beta chain in context. Its antigen is still unknown. The record originates from a study of shared clonotypes between healthy human individuals. Study-wide results and caveats: Non-shared clonotypes showed lower generation probabilities than clonotypes common to all four donors. Larger estimated richness was generally recorded for naive subsets relative to memory subsets.

The germline V gene has CDR1 SGHAT and CDR2 FQNNGV. This CDR3 is 13 amino acids long. Trimming took off 5 bases at V and 6 bases at J, with 14 bases between the two ends. Naive CD8 cells comprised CD45RO-negative, CCR7-positively selected cells, excluding terminally differentiated effector memory CD45RA+ cells. How the authors handled the data: There were no quality scores in the junction-only immunoSEQ sequences, so filtering differed. Profiling relied on immunoSEQ multiplex PCR, and the TCRdb table lists in-frame clones only, not all of them. Clone size and the V and J calls come from that table; the DNA yielded D and trimming. The table has roughly 2.1 million clones, about 93% seen once.

Sequenced input: naive CD8+ T cells from PBMCs. This clonotype was obtained from a man aged 18-30 years in good health. Some clones in this sample may be carry-over from other donors' samples. This chain links TRBV11-2 with TRBJ2-7; D not certain. The CDR3 loop is CASSQEVRLEQYF. CDR3 sequence (DNA): TGTGCCAGCAGCCAAGAAGTTAGGCTCGAGCAGTACTTC.